This record concerns one T cell receptor (beta chain) sequence. The repertoire was sequenced with immunoSEQ multiplex PCR; TCRdb's copy has only in-frame clones and lacks some. Among about 150,000 clones, about 79% were seen once, and the ten largest hold nearly 10%. The sample comes from a study of blood T cell repertoires in COVID-19. Across the study: Donors in the United States, Italy and Spain gave samples during acute or convalescent COVID-19. From T cells, B-cell-depleted T cells, or PBMCs came the material, which was cDNA or gDNA.

There are 14 residues in the CDR3. The germline V gene has CDR1 LGHNA and CDR2 YNFKEQ. Trimming took off 0 bases at V and 5 bases at J, with 10 bases between the two ends. The gene calls are TRBV4-2 and TRBJ1-1; D is possibly TRBD1 (5 bases). The specimen sequenced was peripheral blood. This TCR derives from a woman aged 45 to 65 with acute or convalescent COVID-19. CDR3 region: CASSQDGAGTEAFF. The CDR3 region has the DNA TGTGCCAGCAGCCAAGATGGGGCCGGGACTGAAGCTTTCTTT.